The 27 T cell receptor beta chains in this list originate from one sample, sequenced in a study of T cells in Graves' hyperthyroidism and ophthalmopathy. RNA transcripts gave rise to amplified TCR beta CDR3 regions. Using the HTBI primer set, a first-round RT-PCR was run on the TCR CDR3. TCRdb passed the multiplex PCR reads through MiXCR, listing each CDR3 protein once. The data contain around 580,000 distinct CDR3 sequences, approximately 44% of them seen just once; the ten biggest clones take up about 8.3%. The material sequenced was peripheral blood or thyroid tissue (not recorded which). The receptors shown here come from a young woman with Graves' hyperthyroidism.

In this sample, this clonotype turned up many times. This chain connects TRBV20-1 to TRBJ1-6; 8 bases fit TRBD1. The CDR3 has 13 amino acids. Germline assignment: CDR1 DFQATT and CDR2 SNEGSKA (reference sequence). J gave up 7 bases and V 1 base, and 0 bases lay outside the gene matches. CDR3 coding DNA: TGCAGTGCTAGAGCAGGGGGCAATTCACCCCTCCACTTT. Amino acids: CSARAGGNSPLHF.

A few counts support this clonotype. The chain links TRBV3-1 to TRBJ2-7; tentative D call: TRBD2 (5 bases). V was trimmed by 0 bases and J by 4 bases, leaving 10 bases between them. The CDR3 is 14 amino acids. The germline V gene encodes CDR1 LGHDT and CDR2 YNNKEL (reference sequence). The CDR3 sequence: CASSQERASYEQYF. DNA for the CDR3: TGTGCCAGCAGCCAAGAGAGGGCCAGTTACGAGCAGTACTTC.

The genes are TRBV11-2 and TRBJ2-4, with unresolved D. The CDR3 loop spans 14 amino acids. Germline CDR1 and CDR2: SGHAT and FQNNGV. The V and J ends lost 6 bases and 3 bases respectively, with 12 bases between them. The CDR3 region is CASSSDKIKNIQYF. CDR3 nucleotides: TGTGCCAGCAGTTCTGACAAGATCAAAAACATTCAGTACTTC.

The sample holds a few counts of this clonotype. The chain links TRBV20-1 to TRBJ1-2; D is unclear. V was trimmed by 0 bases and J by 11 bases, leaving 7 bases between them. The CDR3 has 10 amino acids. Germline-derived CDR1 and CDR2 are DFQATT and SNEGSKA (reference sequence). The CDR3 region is CSARDDGYTF. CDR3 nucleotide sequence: TGCAGTGCTAGAGACGACGGTTACACCTTC.

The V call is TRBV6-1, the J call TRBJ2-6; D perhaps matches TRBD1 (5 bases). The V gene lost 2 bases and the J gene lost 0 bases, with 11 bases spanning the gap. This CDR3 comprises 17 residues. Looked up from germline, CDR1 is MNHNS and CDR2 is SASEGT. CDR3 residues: CASSEITGFSGANVLTF. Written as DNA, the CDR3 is TGTGCCAGCAGTGAAATCACAGGCTTCTCTGGGGCCAACGTCCTGACTTTC.

The CDR3 DNA reads as TGTGCCAGCCAACCCCAAGCCGGGGAGCTGTTTTTT. Translating it yields CASQPQAGELFF. The chain joins TRBV7-3 to TRBJ2-2; D unresolved. Deletions cut 8 bases from V and 6 bases from J, with 10 bases between. Germline loops: CDR1 SGHTA, CDR2 FQGTGA. This CDR3 is built from 12 residues.

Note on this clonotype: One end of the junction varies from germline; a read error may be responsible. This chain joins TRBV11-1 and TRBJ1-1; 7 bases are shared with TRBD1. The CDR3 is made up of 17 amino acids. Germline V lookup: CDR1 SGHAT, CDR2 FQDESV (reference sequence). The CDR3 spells CASSSSGREGATVGASF. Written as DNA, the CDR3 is TGTGCCAGCAGCTCGTCCGGTAGAGAGGGGGCGACCGTTGGAGCTTCCTTT. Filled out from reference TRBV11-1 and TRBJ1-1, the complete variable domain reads EAEVAQSPRYKITEKSQAVAFWCDPISGHATLYWYRQILGQGPELLVQFQDESVVDDSQLPKDRFSAERLKGVDSTLKIQPAELGDSAMYLCASSSSGREGATVGASFGQGTRLTVV.

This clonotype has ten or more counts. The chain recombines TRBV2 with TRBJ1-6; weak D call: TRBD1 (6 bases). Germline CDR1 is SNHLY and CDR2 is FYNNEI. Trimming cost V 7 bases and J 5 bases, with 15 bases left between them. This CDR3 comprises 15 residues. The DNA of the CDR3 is TGTGCCAGCACTCTAGGGGGGCGAGATAATTCACCCCTCCACTTT. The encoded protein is CASTLGGRDNSPLHF.

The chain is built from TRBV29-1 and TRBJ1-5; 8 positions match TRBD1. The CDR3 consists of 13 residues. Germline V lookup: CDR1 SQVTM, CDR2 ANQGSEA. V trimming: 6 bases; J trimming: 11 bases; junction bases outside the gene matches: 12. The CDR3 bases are TGCAGCGTGAGGACAGGGCAAGGAGAGACCCAGCATTTT. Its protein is CSVRTGQGETQHF.

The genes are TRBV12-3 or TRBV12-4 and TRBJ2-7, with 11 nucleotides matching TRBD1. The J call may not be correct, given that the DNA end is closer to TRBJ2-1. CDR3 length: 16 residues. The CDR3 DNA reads TGTGCCAGCAGTCAAACCGGGACAGGGGGGCTTAATGAGCAGTTCTTC. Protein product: CASSQTGTGGLNEQFF.

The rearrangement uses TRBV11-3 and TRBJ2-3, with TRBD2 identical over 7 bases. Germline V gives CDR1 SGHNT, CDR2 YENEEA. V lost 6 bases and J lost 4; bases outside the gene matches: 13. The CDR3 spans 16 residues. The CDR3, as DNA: TGTGCCAGCAGACAGACTTCTAGCGGAGTATCAGATACGCAGTATTTT. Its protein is CASRQTSSGVSDTQYF.

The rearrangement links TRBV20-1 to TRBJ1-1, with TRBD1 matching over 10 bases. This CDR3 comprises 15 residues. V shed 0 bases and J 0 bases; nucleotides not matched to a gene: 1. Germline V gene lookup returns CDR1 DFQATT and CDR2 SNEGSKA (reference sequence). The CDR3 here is CSAREGQGMNTEAFF. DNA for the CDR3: TGCAGTGCTAGAGAGGGACAGGGGATGAACACTGAAGCTTTCTTT.

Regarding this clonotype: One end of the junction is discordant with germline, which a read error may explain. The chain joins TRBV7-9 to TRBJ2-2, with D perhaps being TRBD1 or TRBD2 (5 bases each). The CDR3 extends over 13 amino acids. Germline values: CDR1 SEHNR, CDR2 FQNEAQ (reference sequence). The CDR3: CASSLVDTGELVF. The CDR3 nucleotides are TGTGCTAGCAGCTTAGTGGACACCGGGGAGCTGGTTTTT.

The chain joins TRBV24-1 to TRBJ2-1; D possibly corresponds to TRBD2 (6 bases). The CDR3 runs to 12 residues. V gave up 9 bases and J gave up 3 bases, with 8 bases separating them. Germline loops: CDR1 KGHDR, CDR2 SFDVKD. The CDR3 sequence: CATGGNYNEQFF. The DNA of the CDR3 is TGTGCCACCGGGGGGAACTACAATGAGCAGTTCTTC.

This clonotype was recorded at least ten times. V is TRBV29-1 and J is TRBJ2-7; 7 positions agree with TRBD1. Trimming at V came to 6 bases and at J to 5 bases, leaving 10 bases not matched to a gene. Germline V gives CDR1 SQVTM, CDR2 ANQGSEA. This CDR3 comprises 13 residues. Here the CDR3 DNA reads TGCAGCGTCTCAAGGGGGCAATTCAACGAGCAGTACTTC. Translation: CSVSRGQFNEQYF.

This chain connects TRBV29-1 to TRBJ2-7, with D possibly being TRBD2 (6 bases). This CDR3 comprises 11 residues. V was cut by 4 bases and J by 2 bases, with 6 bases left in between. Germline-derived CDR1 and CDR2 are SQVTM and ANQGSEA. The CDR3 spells CSVGGAYEQYF. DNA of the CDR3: TGCAGCGTTGGGGGGGCCTACGAGCAGTACTTC.

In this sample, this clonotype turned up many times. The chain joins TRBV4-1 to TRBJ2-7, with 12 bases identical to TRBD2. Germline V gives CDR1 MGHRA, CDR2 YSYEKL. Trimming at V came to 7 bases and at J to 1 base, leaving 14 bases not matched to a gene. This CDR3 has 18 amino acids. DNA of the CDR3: TGCGCCAGCACGGCAACTAGCGGGAGGATTTTTGGGTCCTACGAGCAGTACTTC. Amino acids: CASTATSGRIFGSYEQYF.

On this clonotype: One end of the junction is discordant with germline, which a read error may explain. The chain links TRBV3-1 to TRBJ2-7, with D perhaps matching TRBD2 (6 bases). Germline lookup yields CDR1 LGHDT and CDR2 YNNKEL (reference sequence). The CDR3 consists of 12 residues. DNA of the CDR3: TGTGCCAGCAGACAAGGGTTGGGACTCTCATACTTC. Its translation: CASRQGLGLSYF.

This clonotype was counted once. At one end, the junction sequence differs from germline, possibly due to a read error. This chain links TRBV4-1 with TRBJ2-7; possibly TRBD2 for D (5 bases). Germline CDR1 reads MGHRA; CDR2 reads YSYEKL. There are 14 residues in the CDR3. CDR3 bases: TGTGCCAGCAGCCCAGATCCCGGGACCTACGAGCAGTACTTC. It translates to CASSPDPGTYEQYF.

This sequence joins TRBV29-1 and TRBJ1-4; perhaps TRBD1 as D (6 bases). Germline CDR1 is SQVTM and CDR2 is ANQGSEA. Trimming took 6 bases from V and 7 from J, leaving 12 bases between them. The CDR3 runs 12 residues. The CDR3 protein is CSVRTVGEKLFF. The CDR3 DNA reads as TGCAGCGTAAGGACAGTGGGTGAAAAACTGTTTTTT.

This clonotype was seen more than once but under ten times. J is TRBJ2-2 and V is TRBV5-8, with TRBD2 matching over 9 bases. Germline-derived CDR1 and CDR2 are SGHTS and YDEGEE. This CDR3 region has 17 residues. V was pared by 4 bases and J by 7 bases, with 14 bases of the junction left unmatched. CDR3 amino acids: CASSPIVVAGVFGELFF. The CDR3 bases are TGTGCCAGCAGCCCGATTGTCGTAGCGGGAGTTTTCGGGGAGCTGTTTTTT.

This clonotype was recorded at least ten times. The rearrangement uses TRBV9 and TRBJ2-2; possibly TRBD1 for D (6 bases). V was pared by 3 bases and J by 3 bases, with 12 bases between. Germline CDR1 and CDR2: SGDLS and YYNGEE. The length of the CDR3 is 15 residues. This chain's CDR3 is CASSDPRQDTGELFF. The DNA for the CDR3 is TGTGCCAGCAGCGACCCACGACAGGACACCGGGGAGCTGTTTTTT.

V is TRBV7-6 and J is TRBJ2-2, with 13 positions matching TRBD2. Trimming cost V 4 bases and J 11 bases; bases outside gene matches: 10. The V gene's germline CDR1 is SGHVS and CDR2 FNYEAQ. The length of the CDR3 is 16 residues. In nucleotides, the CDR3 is TGTGCCAGCAGCTCCTGGACTAGCGGGAGCTCGGGTGAGCTGTTTTTT. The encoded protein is CASSSWTSGSSGELFF.

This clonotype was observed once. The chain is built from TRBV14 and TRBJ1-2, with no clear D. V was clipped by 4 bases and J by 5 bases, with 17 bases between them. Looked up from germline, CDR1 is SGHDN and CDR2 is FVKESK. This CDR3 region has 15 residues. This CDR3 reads CASSLVQATDYGYTF. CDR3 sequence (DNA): TGTGCCAGCAGCCTGGTTCAGGCGACGGATTATGGCTACACCTTC.

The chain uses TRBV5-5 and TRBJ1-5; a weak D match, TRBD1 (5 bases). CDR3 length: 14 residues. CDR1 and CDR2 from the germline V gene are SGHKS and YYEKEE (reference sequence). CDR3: CASNTGASNQPQHF. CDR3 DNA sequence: TGTGCTAGTAACACAGGAGCTAGCAATCAGCCCCAGCATTTT.

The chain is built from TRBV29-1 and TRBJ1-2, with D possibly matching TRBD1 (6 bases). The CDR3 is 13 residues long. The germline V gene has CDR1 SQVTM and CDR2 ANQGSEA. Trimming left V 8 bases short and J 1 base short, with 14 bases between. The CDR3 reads CSYRDTNNYGYTF. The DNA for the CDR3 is TGCAGCTACCGGGACACCAATAACTATGGCTACACCTTC.

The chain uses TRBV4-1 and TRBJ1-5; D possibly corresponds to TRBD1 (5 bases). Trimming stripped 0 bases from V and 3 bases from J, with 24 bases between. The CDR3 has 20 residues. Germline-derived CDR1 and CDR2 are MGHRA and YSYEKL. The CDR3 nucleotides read TGCGCCAGCAGCCAAGATTTCCCCAGGGCACCCGGGGAGGCCAATCAGCCCCAGCATTTT. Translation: CASSQDFPRAPGEANQPQHF.